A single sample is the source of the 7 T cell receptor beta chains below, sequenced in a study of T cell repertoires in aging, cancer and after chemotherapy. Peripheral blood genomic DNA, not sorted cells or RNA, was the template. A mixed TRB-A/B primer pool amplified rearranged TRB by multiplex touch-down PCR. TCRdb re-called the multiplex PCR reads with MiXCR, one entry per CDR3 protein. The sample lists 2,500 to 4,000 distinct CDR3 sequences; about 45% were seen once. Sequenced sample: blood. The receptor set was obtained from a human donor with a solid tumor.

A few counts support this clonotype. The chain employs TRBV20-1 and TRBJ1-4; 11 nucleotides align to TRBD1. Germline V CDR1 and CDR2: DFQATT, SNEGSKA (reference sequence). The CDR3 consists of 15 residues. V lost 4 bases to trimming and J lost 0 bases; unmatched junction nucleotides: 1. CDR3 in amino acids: CSAKGQGATNEKLFF. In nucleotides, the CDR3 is TGCAGTGCTAAGGGACAGGGGGCAACTAATGAAAAACTGTTTTTT.

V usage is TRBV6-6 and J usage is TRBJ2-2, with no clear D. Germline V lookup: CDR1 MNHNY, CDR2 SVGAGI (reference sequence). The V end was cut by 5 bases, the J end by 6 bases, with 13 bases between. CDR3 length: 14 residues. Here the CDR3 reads CASSTTTGPGELFF. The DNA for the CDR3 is TGTGCCAGCAGTACTACCACTGGGCCCGGGGAGCTGTTTTTT.

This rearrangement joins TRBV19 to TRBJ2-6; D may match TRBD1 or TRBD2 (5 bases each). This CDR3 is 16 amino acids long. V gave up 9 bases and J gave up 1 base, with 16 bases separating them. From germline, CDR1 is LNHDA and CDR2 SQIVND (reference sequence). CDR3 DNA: TGTGCCAGGCGAGGGGCCCCCCCTTCTGGGGCCAACGTCCTGACTTTC. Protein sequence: CARRGAPPSGANVLTF.

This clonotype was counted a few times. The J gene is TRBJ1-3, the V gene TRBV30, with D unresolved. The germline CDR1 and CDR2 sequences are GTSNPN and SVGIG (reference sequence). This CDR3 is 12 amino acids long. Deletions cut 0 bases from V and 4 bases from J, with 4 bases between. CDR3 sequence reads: CAWSVQGNTIYF. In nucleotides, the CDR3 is TGTGCCTGGAGTGTACAAGGAAACACCATATATTTT.

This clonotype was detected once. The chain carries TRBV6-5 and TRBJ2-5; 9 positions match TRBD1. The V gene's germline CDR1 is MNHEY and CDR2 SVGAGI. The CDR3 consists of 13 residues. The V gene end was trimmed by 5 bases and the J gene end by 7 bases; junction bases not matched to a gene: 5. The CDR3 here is CASSPDRGGTQYF. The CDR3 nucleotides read TGTGCCAGCAGTCCCGACAGGGGGGGGACCCAGTACTTC.

DNA of the CDR3: TGTGCCAGCAGCTTAGATCTAACAGCGGGAGGAAGGGATGAGCAGTTCTTC. Translation gives CASSLDLTAGGRDEQFF. The V gene is TRBV11-2, the J gene TRBJ2-1; TRBD2 matches 9 bases. Trimming took 0 bases from V and 8 from J; bases not matched to a gene: 11. This CDR3 contains 17 residues. CDR1 is SGHAT and CDR2 is FQNNGV in the germline V gene. Full variable domain (missing parts from reference TRBV11-2 and TRBJ2-1): EAGVAQSPRYKIIEKRQSVAFWCNPISGHATLYWYQQILGQGPKLLIQFQNNGVVDDSQLPKDRFSAERLKGVDSTLKIQPAKLEDSAVYLCASSLDLTAGGRDEQFFGPGTRLTVL.

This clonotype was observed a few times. The CDR3 loop is CASSDRDSRDTIYF. The CDR3 region has the DNA TGTGCCAGCAGTGACAGGGACAGTCGAGACACCATATATTTT. This chain joins TRBV6-1 and TRBJ1-3; 7 positions match TRBD1. With 3 bases clipped from V and 8 bases from J, the junction kept 7 bases outside the gene matches. This CDR3 is 14 amino acids long. CDR1 is MNHNS, CDR2 SASEGT, per germline.